Following are 30 T cell receptor beta chains from one sample sequenced in a study of shared clonotypes between healthy human individuals. TCRdb's copy holds only in-frame clones and misses some; the assay was immunoSEQ multiplex PCR. Of 850,000 to 1,200,000 clones in the sample, around 76% were seen once. Sequenced material: memory CD4+ T cells sorted from blood. As to subset: CD45RA-negative fraction. All receptors come from a man younger than 35 in good health.

There are a few counts of this clone. Other DNA sequences in this sample translate to the same CDR3. CDR3 loop: CAWGRQGAGELFF. CDR3 sequence (DNA): TGTGCCTGGGGCCGACAGGGGGCCGGGGAGCTGTTTTTT. The gene calls are TRBV30 and TRBJ2-2; 9 nucleotides match TRBD1. CDR1 and CDR2 from the germline V gene are GTSNPN and SVGIG (reference sequence). The CDR3 covers 13 residues. With V trimmed by 5 bases and J by 6 bases, 4 bases remained unmatched.

This clone was seen repeatedly, ten times or more. This chain joins TRBV7-2 and TRBJ2-2, with 11 bases matching TRBD2. V was pared by 3 bases and J by 10 bases, with 7 bases of the junction left unmatched. CDR3 size: 15 residues. Germline-derived CDR1 and CDR2 are SGHTA and FQGNSA. The CDR3 here is CASSFSGGATKELFF. In DNA, the CDR3 is TGTGCCAGCAGCTTTAGCGGGGGGGCGACCAAGGAGCTGTTTTTT.

The chain combines TRBV5-6 with TRBJ1-2; 7 nucleotides line up with TRBD1. The CDR3 spans 18 residues. Germline CDR1 and CDR2: SGHDT and YYEEEE. V was clipped by 2 bases and J by 3 bases; unmatched bases: 16. The CDR3 protein is CASSFRGGRGPLDYGYTF. The CDR3 nucleotides are TGTGCCAGCAGCTTTCGAGGAGGAAGGGGGCCGTTGGACTATGGCTACACCTTC.

The CDR3 DNA reads TGTGCCTGGAGGAAACGAGGAGGGGGCCAAGAGACCCAGTACTTC. It is translated as CAWRKRGGGQETQYF. This chain connects TRBV30 to TRBJ2-5; D may correspond to TRBD1 or TRBD2 (6 bases each). Germline CDR1 reads GTSNPN; CDR2 reads SVGIG (reference sequence). Trimming shortened V by 3 bases and J by 1 base, and 15 bases separated the two germline ends. The CDR3 sequence is 15 residues long.

The chain carries TRBV5-8 and TRBJ1-5; D may be TRBD1 (6 bases). Germline V gives CDR1 SGHTS, CDR2 YDEGEE. The CDR3 extends over 13 amino acids. V gave up 4 bases and J gave up 6 bases, with 11 bases separating them. CDR3 sequence (DNA): TGTGCCAGCAGCGCTTTACAGGGTCAGCCCCAGCATTTT. It codes for CASSALQGQPQHF.

This clone was seen a few times. The chain recombines TRBV5-1 with TRBJ2-5; D not certain. V lost 0 bases and J lost 4, with 10 bases in between. Germline V gene sequence: CDR1 SGHRS, CDR2 YFSETQ. The CDR3 extends over 14 amino acids. The CDR3 loop is CASSLVGLGETQYF. The CDR3 nucleotides read TGCGCCAGCAGCTTGGTCGGGTTAGGAGAGACCCAGTACTTC.

This sequence joins TRBV6-5 and TRBJ1-4; D gene ambiguous. V was cut by 6 bases and J by 6 bases, with 8 bases left in between. In germline, CDR1 is MNHEY, CDR2 SVGAGI. This CDR3 has 12 amino acids. DNA for the CDR3: TGTGCCAGCAGCCCCGCCGATGAAAAACTGTTTTTT. Amino acids: CASSPADEKLFF.

This sequence joins TRBV19 and TRBJ2-2; 7 bases agree with TRBD1. Germline CDR1 reads LNHDA; CDR2 reads SQIVND (reference sequence). The CDR3 extends over 14 amino acids. With 4 bases clipped from V and 4 bases from J, the junction kept 3 bases outside the gene matches. CDR3 nucleotide sequence: TGTGCCAGTAGTACAACAGGGGCCACCGGGGAGCTGTTTTTT. It is translated as CASSTTGATGELFF.

The chain combines TRBV5-6 with TRBJ1-6, with D hard to call. V was pared by 6 bases and J by 10 bases, with 20 bases between. This CDR3 has 15 residues. The germline gives CDR1 SGHDT, CDR2 YYEEEE. The CDR3 reads CASTPGKAGISPLHF. CDR3 sequence (DNA): TGTGCCAGCACCCCGGGGAAGGCCGGAATCTCACCCCTCCACTTT.

This clone was observed many times. The V gene is TRBV5-4, the J gene TRBJ2-3; D possibly corresponds to TRBD1 (6 bases). Trimming took 4 bases from V and 2 from J, leaving 11 bases between them. The germline V gene has CDR1 SGHNT and CDR2 YYREEE (reference sequence). This CDR3 is 14 amino acids long. The CDR3 DNA reads TGTGCCAGCAGCCCTGGACAGCTCACAGATACGCAGTATTTT. This encodes CASSPGQLTDTQYF.

The chain recombines TRBV6-5 with TRBJ1-6; no definite D call. The CDR3 covers 12 residues. Germline lookup yields CDR1 MNHEY and CDR2 SVGAGI. Trimming took 4 bases from V and 8 from J, leaving 6 bases between them. The CDR3 sequence: CASSSIDSPLHF. For the CDR3, the DNA is TGTGCCAGCAGTTCAATCGATTCACCCCTCCACTTT.

This sequence joins TRBV19 and TRBJ1-2; D possibly corresponds to TRBD1 (5 bases). Looked up from germline, CDR1 is LNHDA and CDR2 is SQIVND (reference sequence). The CDR3 sequence is 14 residues long. Trimming removed 3 bases at V and 8 bases at J, with 16 bases between. CDR3 amino acids: CASSIMGPTNGYTF. DNA for the CDR3: TGTGCCAGTAGTATTATGGGACCGACTAACGGCTACACCTTC. The variable domain in full, completed from reference TRBV19 and TRBJ1-2, reads DGGITQSPKYLFRKEGQNVTLSCEQNLNHDAMYWYRQDPGQGLRLIYYSQIVNDFQKGDIAEGYSVSREKKESFPLTVTSAQKNPTAFYLCASSIMGPTNGYTFGSGTRLTVV.

This clone has just a few counts. The chain uses TRBV30 and TRBJ1-1; D is possibly TRBD1 (5 bases). Germline CDR1 GTSNPN, CDR2 SVGIG (reference sequence). V lost 2 bases and J 3 bases, leaving 16 bases between the germline ends. The CDR3 is made up of 15 amino acids. The CDR3 sequence is CAWSSRAWGDTEAFF. As DNA, the CDR3 is TGTGCCTGGAGTAGTCGTGCTTGGGGGGACACTGAAGCTTTCTTT.

This sequence joins TRBV15 and TRBJ2-5; 9 positions agree with TRBD1. Germline V CDR1 and CDR2: LNHNV, YYDKDF (reference sequence). V was pared by 4 bases and J by 4 bases, with 4 bases of the junction left unmatched. The CDR3 loop spans 14 amino acids. The DNA for the CDR3 is TGTGCCACCAGCATTGGACAGGGGCGAGAGACCCAGTACTTC. Translating it yields CATSIGQGRETQYF.

V and J are TRBV30 and TRBJ2-5; the D is unclear. Between the trimmed V and J ends, which lost 5 bases and 2 bases, there was a span of 15 bases. CDR1 GTSNPN and CDR2 SVGIG come from the germline V gene (reference sequence). CDR3 length: 14 residues. The CDR3 bases are TGTGCCTGGGGGTTCAAGGGAAATCAAGAGACCCAGTACTTC. It specifies CAWGFKGNQETQYF. Full variable domain (missing parts from reference TRBV30 and TRBJ2-5): SQTIHQWPATLVQPVGSPLSLECTVEGTSNPNLYWYRQAAGRGLQLLFYSVGIGQISSEVPQNLSASRPQDRQFILSSKKLLLSDSGFYLCAWGFKGNQETQYFGPGTRLLVL.

This chain connects TRBV10-3 to TRBJ2-3; D may be TRBD2 (6 bases). The CDR3 runs 16 residues. Trimming stripped 2 bases from V and 0 bases from J, with 12 bases between. Germline assignment: CDR1 ENHRY and CDR2 SYGVKD. The chain's CDR3 is CAISEGWTTSTDTQYF. CDR3 bases: TGTGCCATCAGTGAGGGTTGGACTACAAGCACAGATACGCAGTATTTT.

The CDR3 DNA sequence: TGCAGCACCAACAGGGGAGGTACAGATACGCAGTATTTT. This encodes CSTNRGGTDTQYF. V gene TRBV29-1 combines with J gene TRBJ2-3, with D perhaps TRBD1 (7 bases). Germline V lookup: CDR1 SQVTM, CDR2 ANQGSEA. V gave up 8 bases and J gave up 3 bases, with 15 bases separating them. The CDR3 is 13 amino acids.

This clone was recorded only once. This sequence joins TRBV2 and TRBJ2-1; D gene unclear. The CDR3 length is 15 residues. V was trimmed by 4 bases and J by 8 bases, leaving 18 bases between them. The V gene's germline CDR1 is SNHLY and CDR2 FYNNEI. CDR3 sequence reads: CASSGAFSKADEQFF. The CDR3 DNA follows: TGTGCCAGCAGTGGGGCGTTCTCTAAGGCCGATGAGCAGTTCTTC. The variable domain in full, completed from reference TRBV2 and TRBJ2-1, reads EPEVTQTPSHQVTQMGQEVILRCVPISNHLYFYWYRQILGQKVEFLVSFYNNEISEKSEIFDDQFSVERPDGSNFTLKIRSTKLEDSAMYFCASSGAFSKADEQFFGPGTRLTVL.

The chain links TRBV10-1 to TRBJ2-3; D is unresolved. Per germline, CDR1 WNHNN and CDR2 SYGVQD (reference sequence). This CDR3 comprises 13 residues. The ends were cut back, 3 bases at V and 6 bases at J, with 10 bases in the middle. The CDR3 nucleotides are TGCGCCAGCAGTGATCTCCCCAGGGATACGCAGTATTTT. This gives the protein CASSDLPRDTQYF.

The chain is built from TRBV19 and TRBJ1-4, with D hard to call. V was clipped by 6 bases and J by 8 bases, with 16 bases between them. CDR3 size: 14 residues. CDR1 is LNHDA and CDR2 is SQIVND in the germline V gene (reference sequence). DNA for the CDR3: TGTGCCAGTAGCCGGTCAGGTGGCGAGGAAAAACTGTTTTTT. Protein product: CASSRSGGEEKLFF.

This chain links TRBV30 with TRBJ1-6, with 8 positions matching TRBD1. This CDR3 has 15 residues. Germline-derived CDR1 and CDR2 are GTSNPN and SVGIG (reference sequence). V lost 5 bases to trimming and J lost 7 bases; unmatched junction nucleotides: 10. The CDR3 reads CAWAQTYRGNSPLHF. CDR3 DNA sequence: TGTGCCTGGGCACAAACCTACAGGGGGAATTCACCCCTCCACTTT.

The chain links TRBV11-3 to TRBJ2-2; possible D gene TRBD2, 6 bases. The V gene lost 1 base and the J gene lost 7 bases, with 7 bases spanning the gap. Per the germline V gene, CDR1 is SGHNT and CDR2 is YENEEA. This CDR3 is built from 13 residues. The chain's CDR3 is CASSLAGVGELFF. The CDR3 coding sequence is TGTGCCAGCAGCTTAGCGGGGGTCGGGGAGCTGTTTTTT.

The J gene is TRBJ2-3, the V gene TRBV10-3, with 10 positions matching TRBD2. Germline CDR1 reads ENHRY; CDR2 reads SYGVKD. This CDR3 has 15 residues. The V and J ends lost 6 bases and 5 bases, in that order; junction bases with no gene match: 8. Here the CDR3 DNA reads TGTGCCATCAGAGGAGCGGGAGGGCCGGGAGATACGCAGTATTTT. Amino acids: CAIRGAGGPGDTQYF.

This clone occurred once. The chain has TRBV2 and TRBJ2-5; 9 nucleotides line up with TRBD2. Trimming removed 5 bases from V and 5 bases from J; junction bases left unmatched: 6. Germline V CDR1 and CDR2: SNHLY, FYNNEI. The CDR3 is 14 amino acids. The CDR3: CASSRAGGRETQYF. The CDR3 DNA reads as TGTGCCAGCAGTAGAGCGGGAGGTAGGGAGACCCAGTACTTC. The full variable domain, with the rest looked up from reference TRBV2 and TRBJ2-5, is EPEVTQTPSHQVTQMGQEVILRCVPISNHLYFYWYRQILGQKVEFLVSFYNNEISEKSEIFDDQFSVERPDGSNFTLKIRSTKLEDSAMYFCASSRAGGRETQYFGPGTRLLVL.

The J gene is TRBJ1-5, the V gene TRBV6-1; possible D gene TRBD1, 5 bases. V was shortened by 7 bases and J by 2 bases, with 9 bases between the two germline ends. From germline, CDR1 is MNHNS and CDR2 SASEGT. This CDR3 has 13 amino acids. The CDR3 DNA sequence: TGTGCCAGCATGGGGACCGGCAATCAGCCCCAGCATTTT. Its protein is CASMGTGNQPQHF.

The V and J genes are TRBV7-2 and TRBJ2-2; D is perhaps TRBD1 (6 bases). V was shortened by 8 bases and J by 6 bases, with 16 bases between the two germline ends. Germline V gene sequence: CDR1 SGHTA, CDR2 FQGNSA. This CDR3 has 14 residues. CDR3 sequence: CASGSRGNAGELFF. In DNA form, the CDR3 reads TGTGCCAGCGGAAGCAGGGGAAATGCCGGGGAGCTGTTTTTT. The complete variable domain, with remaining parts taken from reference TRBV7-2 and TRBJ2-2, reads GAGVSQSPSNKVTEKGKDVELRCDPISGHTALYWYRQSLGQGLEFLIYFQGNSAPDKSGLPSDRFSAERTGGSVSTLTIQRTQQEDSAVYLCASGSRGNAGELFFGEGSRLTVL.

Turning to this clone: One end of the junction varies from germline; a read error may be responsible. This chain links TRBV7-7 with TRBJ2-2; no clear D. This CDR3 contains 16 residues. Germline CDR1 is SSHAT and CDR2 is FNYEAQ (reference sequence). In DNA, the CDR3 is TGTGCTAGCAGCGTAGGAAATACTTACGATGCCGGGGAGCTGTTTTTT. Translating it yields CASSVGNTYDAGELFF. The entire variable domain, with the rest obtained from reference TRBV7-7 and TRBJ2-2, is as follows: GAGVSQSPRYKVTKRGQDVTLRCDPISSHATLYWYQQALGQGPEFLTYFNYEAQPDKSGLPSDRFSAERPEGSISTLTIQRTEQRDSAMYRCASSVGNTYDAGELFFGEGSRLTVL.

This chain links TRBV9 with TRBJ2-2; D gene ambiguous. This CDR3 has 12 amino acids. CDR1 is SGDLS, CDR2 YYNGEE, per germline. V gave up 0 bases and J gave up 9 bases, with 6 bases separating them. This CDR3 is CASSVGDRELFF. The CDR3 region has the DNA TGTGCCAGCAGCGTAGGAGACCGGGAGCTGTTTTTT.

J is TRBJ2-4 and V is TRBV28; no definite D call. The V end was cut by 3 bases, the J end by 0 bases, with 6 bases between. Germline V CDR1 and CDR2: MDHEN, SYDVKM. CDR3 length equals 14 residues. The CDR3 DNA reads as TGTGCCAGCAGTTTTCAGGTAGCCAAAAACATTCAGTACTTC. It yields the protein CASSFQVAKNIQYF.

The chain employs TRBV11-2 and TRBJ2-1; 10 nucleotides match TRBD2. Trimming cost V 4 bases and J 0 bases; bases outside gene matches: 9. Germline CDR1 SGHAT, CDR2 FQNNGV. This CDR3 spans 18 amino acids. CDR3 in amino acids: CASSSSVSGGRSYNEQFF. The CDR3 DNA reads as TGTGCCAGCAGCTCTTCTGTTAGCGGGGGGCGCTCCTACAATGAGCAGTTCTTC.